The entry below gives a single T cell receptor beta chain sequence along with its context. The antigen this receptor binds is unknown. No clone much larger than this one lies a single base away; base qualities are absent. The CDR3 holds 16 amino acids from the cysteine to the phenylalanine. The DNA shown is the 48-base CDR3, in frame from base 1. As encoded in the germline V gene, CDR1 is ENHRY while CDR2 is SYGVKD. At the junction V is shortened by 4 bases and J by 4 bases, with 19 bases in between. The data belong to a study of shared clonotypes between healthy human individuals (dated by TCRdb to about 2020). Regarding the study in general: The cohort comprised a couple of women and three men aged 18 to 49 years. For each donor, CD4 naive and CD4 memory were each run on three plates, CD8 naive on two plates, and CD8 memory on one plate. To estimate repertoire size and how much clonotypes are shared between individuals, the study performed deep sequencing of blood TCR repertoires from about five healthy adults. Different laboratories and diverse techniques were used to prepare libraries and sequence TCR repertoires, to increase sequencing depth and limit assay-specific biases. Each donor's leukapheresis produced roughly between about 0.9 and 9.5 billion PBMCs.

Beyond this particular receptor, the publication reports: Larger estimated clonotype richness was generally found for naive subsets than for memory subsets. Sampling was limited to blood, and TCR repertoires in tissue likely differ from TCR repertoires in blood. When four donors were compared, the shared fraction of clonotypes was 5% to 6.5% for naive CD4, 3.5% to 4% for naive CD8, 2.3% for memory CD4, and 0.3% to 0.5% for memory CD8. The genetic and exposure-history diversity represented was limited by the small number of donors. Rarefaction of sorted-subset datasets indicated incomplete sequencing despite the large sequencing depth. Clonotypes shared by all four sorted-subset donors showed higher generation probabilities than non-shared clonotypes. Based on pairwise subsampling, the degree of clonotype sharing among donors was expected to be affected by sequencing depth.

Healthy HIV-negative adults with no recently reported acute infections or vaccinations were included as donors. Only Caucasian adults living in Nashville, Tennessee, USA were represented among the donors. CD4+ T cells were enriched by magnetic negative selection, after which naive cells were positively selected on CD45RA and the negative fraction was taken as the memory subset. Blood was obtained by leukapheresis, after which PBMCs were separated by Ficoll-Histopaque density gradient centrifugation and cryopreserved in liquid nitrogen vapor phase. Purity and quantity of every magnetically sorted T cell population were checked by analytical flow cytometry. Genomic DNA was isolated from each sorted fraction and quantified by UV absorbance on a Nanodrop 2000c. Using the deep immunoSEQ assay, TCR CDR3 regions were amplified from genomic DNA by multiplex PCR. For each cell subset, the extracted genomic DNA was distributed evenly across all wells of several immunoSEQ 96-well plates, and each plate served as one replicate. Each replicate PCR for sorted subsets received around 200 ng genomic DNA, equal to tens of thousands of T cell genomes. The purified libraries were quantified using a Qubit 3.0 fluorometer, sized with a Bioanalyzer 2100, and then quantified again using the KAPA Library Quantification kit. Every immunoSEQ 96-well plate was sequenced on a dedicated single-read 150-cycle Illumina NextSeq 550 flow cell. In the original analysis: The immunoSEQ output contained only junctional sequences without quality scores, so filtering could not match that applied to full-length reads. Sequences were annotated with PyIR, a Python wrapper for IgBLAST v1.9, and V/J genes and CDR3 were assigned using IMGT germline references. Reads were filtered out if the reads had weak V/J assignments (E-value above 1e-6), no CDR3, stop codons, out-of-frame junctions, or ambiguous translated residues. V3J clonotypes were defined as sequences sharing the same inferred V gene, J gene, and CDR3 amino acid sequence. To compute the percentage overlap between repertoires, the number of shared unique clonotypes was divided by the size of the smaller repertoire. Three approaches were used to assess repertoire richness: RTK rarefaction, the Chao1 estimator, and Recon v2.1 estimates of unobserved clonotypes. Generation probabilities for all TCRbeta clonotypes obtained by the gDNA method from a few donors were computed using OLGA. TCRdb retrieved this table from immuneACCESS and kept in-frame rearrangements only. Not all clones are present; in checked studies, unresolved V genes account for under half, and no reason is known for the remainder. V and J calls and clone size are copied from that table; D and trimming were computed from the DNA. The sample table shows 2 million to 2.5 million clones, and almost 96% are seen once. Roughly 0.13% of the sample is taken by the ten largest.

The specimen sequenced was naive CD4+ T cells sorted from blood. Reading the label with the study, this specimen's cell subset or site is: CD45RA+ positively selected. Recombination joined TRBV10-3 with TRBJ1-2; the D gene is unclear. The receptor's source is a man aged 18 to 29 in good health. The DNA sequence is given as TGTGCCATCAGTGCGATCTCGGCCTTGAGCCCCTATGGCTACACCTTC. It translates as CAISAISALSPYGYTF.